The rows below give T cell receptor beta chains drawn from one sample of a study of blood T cell repertoires in COVID-19. Measured with immunoSEQ multiplex PCR; TCRdb has only the in-frame clones, and not every one. The data show about 170,000 clones, with 83% seen just once and about 2.1% held by the top ten. The material sequenced was peripheral blood. The receptors derive from a woman of 80 years or more with acute or convalescent COVID-19. Both conserved end residues are part of each CDR3. The order of the fields is V gene, J gene, CDR3 protein.

TRBV7-2	TRBJ2-6	CASGTGIGSGANVLTF
TRBV6-5	TRBJ1-2	CASRSTGGWNYGYTF
TRBV7-3	TRBJ2-2	CASSLSVVGRGNTGELFF
TRBV24-1	TRBJ1-5	CATSDGTGGWGNQPQHF
TRBV6-2/TRBV6-3	TRBJ1-2	CASSQRTAVGYTF
TRBV6-2/TRBV6-3	TRBJ2-3	CASSYSPGYRGLQYF
TRBV28	TRBJ2-7	CASSSYMGGDRGINEQYF
TRBV2	TRBJ1-6	CASTTESSYNSPLHF
TRBV18	TRBJ1-2	CASSPMDGGTGGYTF
TRBV6-5	TRBJ2-3	CASRTLGQRWSTQYF
TRBV7-9	TRBJ2-7	CASSLPGLQGEQYF
TRBV3-1/TRBV3-2	TRBJ2-7	CASSQGALGGCYEQYF
TRBV6-2/TRBV6-3	TRBJ2-1	CASSTAGTAYNEQFF
TRBV18	TRBJ2-1	CASSPGLAGTYNEQFF
TRBV7-3	TRBJ2-2	CASSFGLIAGKNTGELFF
TRBV29-1	TRBJ1-1	CSVGGDTEAFF
TRBV20-1	TRBJ2-7	CSARVGYEQYF
TRBV5-1	TRBJ2-7	CASSIRTATYEQYF
TRBV19	TRBJ1-4	CASRLQGVEKLFF
TRBV3-1/TRBV3-2	TRBJ1-6	CASSQGPNSPLHF
TRBV5-1	TRBJ2-1	CASRTGSAYNEQFF
TRBV7-2	TRBJ1-5	CASSLGGGPVSQPQHF
TRBV3-1/TRBV3-2	TRBJ2-3	CASSPVASADTQYF
TRBV3-1/TRBV3-2	TRBJ1-1	CASSQWQITEAFF
TRBV3-1/TRBV3-2	TRBJ1-2	CASSHRGGDGYTF
TRBV7-2	TRBJ1-4	CASSFRNRGATNEKLFF
TRBV2	TRBJ2-5	CASSAGLAVETQYF
TRBV20-1	TRBJ2-1	CSANSGNEQFF
TRBV6-5	TRBJ1-5	CASSSGQGLPQPQHF
TRBV5-1	TRBJ2-3	CASSLARGLTDTQYF
TRBV6-5	TRBJ2-5	CASSQQETQYF
TRBV6-5	TRBJ2-7	CASNSRTGGLNEQYF
TRBV6-1	TRBJ2-7	CASSESRVGEQYF
TRBV6-6	TRBJ1-5	CASSYLTASNQPQHF
TRBV7-2	TRBJ1-4	CASSLATGWATNEKLFF
TRBV5-6	TRBJ1-1	CASSLSGDAFF
TRBV9	TRBJ2-2	CASSAEGLATGELFF
TRBV6-6	TRBJ2-5	CATRRGNFLERTQYF
TRBV30	TRBJ1-4	CAWSVRDLISFKLFF
TRBV4-1	TRBJ2-1	CASSQLLAIASHNEQFF
TRBV30	TRBJ1-5	CAWSTSGQLNQPQHF